The present TCR beta chain was sequenced within a study of response to subunit inactivated influenza vaccine. The CDR3 loop spans 14 amino acids. Trimming pared 5 bases from V and 0 bases from J, leaving 10 bases between. Per the germline V gene, CDR1 is SEHNR and CDR2 is FQNEAQ (reference sequence). This clonotype was observed a few times. The antigen remains unidentified. Study outcomes and limitations: Each seasonal influenza vaccination, the authors suggested, recruits few new T cells.

One entry per CDR3 protein, called by TCRdb with MiXCR from the RT-PCR reads. The sample includes around 170,000 distinct CDR3 sequences, approximately 12% of them seen just once. Source: CD8+ T cells sorted from PBMCs, taken about 23 months after vaccination. The chain recombines TRBV7-9 with TRBJ1-1; D is unresolved. The source is a man between 50 and 69 years old who received an inactivated influenza vaccine. CDR3 nucleotides: TGTGCCAGCAGCCCACTGAGTCTGAACACTGAAGCTTTCTTT. Protein sequence: CASSPLSLNTEAFF. The full variable domain, in which reference TRBV7-9 and TRBJ1-1 provide the parts outside the CDR3, is DTGVSQNPRHKITKRGQNVTFRCDPISEHNRLYWYRQTLGQGPEFLTYFQNEAQLEKSRLLSDRFSAERPKGSFSTLEIQRTEQGDSAMYLCASSPLSLNTEAFFGQGTRLTVV.